A single sample is the source of the 10 T cell receptor beta chains below, sequenced in a study of molecular identifiers for immune sequencing clone quantification. TCRdb passed the PCR reads through MiXCR, listing each CDR3 protein once. The sample consists of around 43,000 distinct CDR3 sequences, about a fifth of them appearing once. Material for sequencing was naive CD8+ T cells from blood, with Jurkat cell RNA spiked in. The subset denotes: FACS-sorted CD8+CD4-CCR7+CD45RA+ naive T cells. Receptors originate from a human donor in good health. Some libraries in this study had Jurkat cell RNA spiked in.

At least ten counts were recorded for this clonotype. This sequence joins TRBV7-9 and TRBJ2-3; no definite D call. V was cut by 3 bases and J by 6 bases, with 10 bases left in between. Germline-derived CDR1 and CDR2 are SEHNR and FQNEAQ (reference sequence). This CDR3 comprises 13 residues. CDR3 amino acids: CASSLIAQDTQYF. The CDR3 DNA reads as TGTGCCAGCAGCTTGATTGCTCAGGATACGCAGTATTTT.

The rearrangement links TRBV4-3 to TRBJ2-3; the D gene could be TRBD1 or TRBD2 (5 bases each). Trimming took 1 base from V and 6 from J, leaving 11 bases between them. Germline V CDR1 and CDR2: LGHNA, YSLEER. CDR3 length equals 14 residues. DNA for the CDR3: TGCGCCAGCAGCCAAGGGTCAGGGACCGATACGCAGTATTTT. Protein product: CASSQGSGTDTQYF.

This clonotype was recorded at least ten times. The chain joins TRBV7-2 to TRBJ2-6; weak D call: TRBD2 (5 bases). Germline V lookup: CDR1 SGHTA, CDR2 FQGNSA. V shed 5 bases and J shed 0 bases, with 26 bases lying between them. The CDR3 has 21 amino acids. CDR3 protein: CASSPPGGRPRPNSGANVLTF. For the CDR3, the DNA is TGTGCCAGCAGCCCCCCCGGAGGACGTCCCCGACCTAACTCTGGGGCCAACGTCCTGACTTTC.

In this sample, this clonotype turned up many times. The chain has TRBV20-1 and TRBJ1-1; D not resolved. Germline CDR1 is DFQATT and CDR2 is SNEGSKA (reference sequence). Trimming pared 0 bases from V and 0 bases from J, leaving 11 bases between. There are 15 residues in the CDR3. As DNA, the CDR3 is TGCAGTGCTAGAGATAGTTGGAAAATGAACACTGAAGCTTTCTTT. Protein: CSARDSWKMNTEAFF.

The chain carries TRBV12-3 or TRBV12-4 and TRBJ2-3; 16 bases fit TRBD2. V lost 6 bases to trimming and J lost 5 bases; unmatched junction nucleotides: 11. CDR3 size: 18 residues. The CDR3 loop reads CASRPPGLAGGPGDTQYF. CDR3 in DNA: TGTGCCAGCAGACCCCCGGGACTAGCGGGGGGGCCGGGAGATACGCAGTATTTT.

The J gene is TRBJ1-5, the V gene TRBV6-2 or TRBV6-3, with TRBD1 matching over 7 bases. In germline, CDR1 is MNHEY, CDR2 SVGEGT. The CDR3 has 19 residues. The V and J ends lost 1 base and 4 bases, in that order; junction bases with no gene match: 16. CDR3: CASSYYPAGGVFVNQPQHF. The DNA for the CDR3 is TGTGCCAGCAGTTACTATCCGGCAGGGGGTGTTTTTGTGAATCAGCCCCAGCATTTT.

This clonotype has ten or more counts. This likely comes from a read error, as the CDR3 has no conserved phenylalanine or tryptophan at its end. The chain is built from TRBV20-1 and TRBJ2-7, with 7 positions matching TRBD2. The trim removed 6 bases at V and 7 bases at J, leaving 15 bases unmatched. The germline V gene has CDR1 DFQATT and CDR2 SNEGSKA (reference sequence). This CDR3 has 14 amino acids. CDR3 protein: CSAPDTSAIFEQYL. CDR3 bases: TGCAGTGCACCGGACACTAGCGCGATCTTTGAGCAGTACCTC.

This rearrangement joins TRBV6-5 to TRBJ1-1; TRBD1 matches at 8 bases. The CDR3 consists of 16 residues. Germline CDR1 and CDR2: MNHEY and SVGAGI. After removal of 0 bases from V and 2 bases from J, the junction contained 5 bases not matched to a gene. The DNA for the CDR3 is TGTGCCAGCAGTTACTCAACGACAGGGGTAAACACTGAAGCTTTCTTT. This translates into CASSYSTTGVNTEAFF.

Many counts were recorded for this clonotype. The chain employs TRBV7-6 and TRBJ2-5; the D gene is possibly TRBD1 (5 bases). This CDR3 spans 15 amino acids. The ends were cut back, 4 bases at V and 2 bases at J, with 14 bases in the middle. The germline CDR1 and CDR2 sequences are SGHVS and FNYEAQ. This CDR3 is CASSSPHDRQETQYF. Written as DNA, the CDR3 is TGTGCCAGCAGCTCCCCCCACGACAGACAAGAGACCCAGTACTTC.

Written as DNA, the CDR3 is TGCAGCGTTTTATGGACTGAAGCTTTCTTT. Encoded protein: CSVLWTEAFF. The chain is built from TRBV29-1 and TRBJ1-1; D gene unclear. The CDR3 has 10 residues. Between the trimmed V and J ends, which lost 5 bases and 5 bases, there was a span of 6 bases. Per germline, CDR1 SQVTM and CDR2 ANQGSEA. Full variable domain (rest looked up from reference TRBV29-1 and TRBJ1-1): SAVISQKPSRDICQRGTSLTIQCQVDSQVTMMFWYRQQPGQSLTLIATANQGSEATYESGFVIDKFPISRPNLTFSTLTVSNMSPEDSSIYLCSVLWTEAFFGQGTRLTVV.